This is a list of T cell receptor beta chains from one sample in a study of STAT5B mutations in CD4+ large granular lymphocyte leukemia. The protocol was immunoSEQ multiplex PCR, while the TCRdb copy is restricted to in-frame clones and leaves out a portion. This table has about 31,000 clones, just over 75% appearing once. Material for sequencing was CD4+ T cells from blood buffy coats. The receptors shown here come from a human donor in good health. The CDR3 runs from the conserved cysteine through the conserved F or W. The D gene is left open where the match is weak. Not all rows give a size; the values are once, few, many and, for expanded clones, a class.

J | size | D | V | DNA | CDR3
TRBJ2-7 | NA | TRBD1 | TRBV18 | TGTGCCAGCTCACCAACCGGGACAGACTCCTACGAGCAGTACTTC | CASSPTGTDSYEQYF
TRBJ1-4 | few | NA | TRBV5-1 | TGCGCCAGCAGCCAAGACAGGCAGGAAAAACTGTTTTTT | CASSQDRQEKLFF
TRBJ2-1 | NA | NA | TRBV29-1 | TGCAGCGTTGAACGGGAAAGGAGCAAGGGGAATGAGCAGTTCTTC | CSVERERSKGNEQFF
TRBJ2-5 | once | NA | TRBV5-4 | TGTGCCAGCAGCCCCGCCAGACAGACCCAAGAGACCCAGTACTTC | CASSPARQTQETQYF
TRBJ2-2 | NA | NA | TRBV14 | TGTGCCAGCAGCGGACTCGGGGGTACGAACACCGGGGAGCTGTTTTTT | CASSGLGGTNTGELFF
TRBJ2-7 | NA | NA | TRBV7-2 | TGTGCCAGCACCAACGGGCTAGCGTACTCCTACGAGCAGTACTTC | CASTNGLAYSYEQYF
TRBJ2-1 | NA | TRBD2 | TRBV29-1 | TGCAGCGTGTCGAATAGGACTAGAGTGTTTTTGGTGGATGAGCAGTTCTTC | CSVSNRTRVFLVDEQFF
TRBJ1-5 | NA | NA | TRBV7-9 | TGTGCCAGCAGCTTAAACGGGGGCAATCAGCCCCAGCATTTT | CASSLNGGNQPQHF
TRBJ2-1 | NA | NA | TRBV28 | TGTGCCAGCAAGGGGAGTGACCACCGATCCTACAATGAGCAGTTCTTC | CASKGSDHRSYNEQFF
TRBJ2-3 | NA | NA | TRBV5-4 | TGTGCCAGCAGCTTGGCGTCAACTGCGAATCCTAGCACAGATACGCAGTATTTT | CASSLASTANPSTDTQYF
TRBJ2-3 | NA | NA | TRBV4-3 | TGCGCCAGCAGCCAAGAGAACTCGGGGACGCAGTATTTT | CASSQENSGTQYF
TRBJ2-2 | few | TRBD2 | TRBV5-1 | TGCGCCAGCAGCAAGGGGACTAGCGGTGCGAACACCGGGGAGCTGTTTTTT | CASSKGTSGANTGELFF
TRBJ1-5 | NA | NA | TRBV19 | TGTGCCAGTAGTATGGGGGGGGGCGTTCAGCCCCAGCATTTT | CASSMGGGVQPQHF
TRBJ1-4 | NA | NA | TRBV5-6 | TGTGCCAGCAGCCACCGGGGCCATGAAAAACTGTTTTTT | CASSHRGHEKLFF
TRBJ2-7 | NA | TRBD1 | TRBV7-8 | TGTGCCAGCAGCCCGACCCGGGGACAGAGCTACGAGCAGTACTTC | CASSPTRGQSYEQYF
TRBJ1-2 | NA | TRBD1 | TRBV14 | TGTGCCAGCAGCCAGGAATTCGCCGGGACAGGGGTTTACTATGGCTACACCTTC | CASSQEFAGTGVYYGYTF
TRBJ2-3 | NA | NA | TRBV7-2 | TGTGCCAGCAGCTTAGGGCGGGGCCGAGGAGATACGCAGTATTTT | CASSLGRGRGDTQYF
TRBJ1-2 | NA | NA | TRBV7-3 | TGTGCCAGCAGCTTAGCCGGGCAGGGAGGCTACACCTTC | CASSLAGQGGYTF
TRBJ1-3 | NA | TRBD1 | TRBV19 | TGTGCCAGTAGTATAGGGAGGGGGCAGGCTGGAAACACCATATATTTT | CASSIGRGQAGNTIYF
TRBJ2-7 | NA | NA | TRBV11-2 | TGTGCCAGCAGCTTAGATCTCCAGGGCCCCTACGAGCAGTACTTC | CASSLDLQGPYEQYF
TRBJ2-3 | NA | NA | TRBV7-7 | TGTGCTAGCAGCTTCCTAGACAGTAGCACAGATACGCAGTATTTT | CASSFLDSSTDTQYF
TRBJ2-2 | NA | NA | TRBV9 | TGTGCCAGCAGCCCGGACAGAAACACCGGGGAGCTGTTTTTT | CASSPDRNTGELFF
TRBJ1-4 | NA | NA | TRBV15 | TGTGCCACCAGCAGAGAAGGGGCAGGGCGGCGTGAAAAACTGTTTTTT | CATSREGAGRREKLFF
TRBJ1-1 | once | NA | TRBV7-8 | TGTGCCAGCAGCTTAATGGGGGGAGGGGGGACTGAAGCTTTCTTT | CASSLMGGGGTEAFF
TRBJ1-6 | NA | NA | TRBV5-1 | TGCGCCAGCAGCTTGGAGCGGGATAATTCACCCCTCCACTTT | CASSLERDNSPLHF
TRBJ2-5 | NA | NA | TRBV6-6 | TGTGCCAGCAGAGGACAGAAAGAGACCCAGTACTTC | CASRGQKETQYF
TRBJ2-7 | NA | NA | TRBV5-4 | TGTGCCAGCAGCTTCTTTAGGGGCTACGAGCAGTACTTC | CASSFFRGYEQYF
TRBJ1-1 | NA | NA | TRBV5-1 | TGCGCCAGCAGCTTGGCGACAGGGAACACTGAAGCTTTCTTT | CASSLATGNTEAFF
TRBJ2-1 | NA | NA | TRBV5-1 | TGCGCCAGCAGCTCAGGGGGGTCTAGCCCGTACAATGAGCAGTTCTTC | CASSSGGSSPYNEQFF
TRBJ2-7 | NA | NA | TRBV19 | TGTGCCAGTAGTATTTTAGAGACGGGGAGCTCCTACGAGCAGTACTTC | CASSILETGSSYEQYF
TRBJ2-7 | NA | NA | TRBV7-2 | TGTGCCAGCAGCGTGGACTCGCCCTACGAGCAGTACTTC | CASSVDSPYEQYF
TRBJ1-4 | once | NA | TRBV7-8 | TGTGCCAGCAGCTCGCGCGACAGACAGACTAATGAAAAACTGTTTTTT | CASSSRDRQTNEKLFF
TRBJ1-3 | NA | NA | TRBV5-1 | TGCGCCAGCAGCTCCGGTGGGGTCACTGGAAACACCATATATTTT | CASSSGGVTGNTIYF
TRBJ2-2 | NA | NA | TRBV7-9 | TGTGCCAGCAGCTTAGGTCGGGACCACGGGGAGCTGTTTTTT | CASSLGRDHGELFF
TRBJ1-2 | NA | NA | TRBV5-1 | TGCGCCAGCAGCTTTTCGCCGGGCCTTGAAACCGGCTACACCTTC | CASSFSPGLETGYTF
TRBJ1-1 | NA | NA | TRBV4-2 | TGTGCCAGCAGCCAAGATCCCTATAAGGGCGAAGCTTTCTTT | CASSQDPYKGEAFF
TRBJ1-2 | NA | NA | TRBV6-6 | TGTGCCAGCAGTTGGAACAGGGCTGGCTACACCTTC | CASSWNRAGYTF
TRBJ1-1 | NA | NA | TRBV4-1 | TGCGCCAGCAGCCATGGGCCGCTGAACACTGAAGCTTTCTTT | CASSHGPLNTEAFF
TRBJ2-3 | NA | NA | TRBV11-3 | TGTGCCAGCAGCCAGACAGGATACACAGATACGCAGTATTTT | CASSQTGYTDTQYF
TRBJ2-5 | NA | TRBD2 | TRBV9 | TGTGCCAGCAGCTGGACTAGCGGGGGACCCCAAGAGACCCAGTACTTC | CASSWTSGGPQETQYF
TRBJ2-2 | NA | NA | TRBV15 | TGTGCCACCAGTTCAAGGCTTTCGTCCACCGGGGAGCTGTTTTTT | CATSSRLSSTGELFF
TRBJ2-3 | NA | TRBD2 | TRBV6-1 | TGTGCCAGCAGTGAACCCCTGACGGGACTAGCACGCGCAGATACGCAGTATTTT | CASSEPLTGLARADTQYF
TRBJ1-3 | NA | TRBD1 | TRBV7-9 | TGTGCCAGCAGCCCACAGGGGAACACCATATATTTT | CASSPQGNTIYF
TRBJ2-3 | NA | NA | TRBV11-3 | TGTGCCAGCAGCCGCGTGGGGGGGGCCGATACGCAGTATTTT | CASSRVGGADTQYF
TRBJ1-1 | NA | NA | TRBV6-1 | TGTGCCAGCAGTTTCTGGACTGAAGCTTTCTTT | CASSFWTEAFF
TRBJ1-2 | NA | NA | TRBV5-6 | TGTGCCAGCAGACACGAACAGGGAGTCTATGGCTACACCTTC | CASRHEQGVYGYTF
TRBJ1-1 | NA | NA | TRBV7-9 | TGTGCCAGCAGTCGGACCATGAACACTGAAGCTTTCTTT | CASSRTMNTEAFF
TRBJ1-5 | few | TRBD1 | TRBV2 | TGTGCCAGCAGCCTACAGGGGGATCAGCCCCAGCATTTT | CASSLQGDQPQHF
TRBJ2-3 | NA | TRBD2 | TRBV19 | TGTGCCAGTACCCCGGTCCAGCGGGAGATGACAGATACGCAGTATTTT | CASTPVQREMTDTQYF
TRBJ2-5 | NA | NA | TRBV9 | TGTGCCAGCAGCGGGACCCACGGGGCAGAGACCCAGTACTTC | CASSGTHGAETQYF
TRBJ2-1 | NA | TRBD2 | TRBV10-2 | TGCGCCAGCAGTGAGTCTGGCGGGAGTAGGAATGAGCAGTTCTTC | CASSESGGSRNEQFF
TRBJ2-1 | NA | NA | TRBV5-4 | TGTGCCAGCAGCTTGGTAATAGCCACCTCCTACAATGAGCAGTTCTTC | CASSLVIATSYNEQFF
TRBJ1-2 | NA | TRBD1 | TRBV7-2 | TGTGCCAGCAGCTTTCAGGGGGGGGACTATGGCTACACCTTC | CASSFQGGDYGYTF